These T cell receptor beta chains were read from a single sample in a study of T cell changes during pregnancy in multiple sclerosis. Clones were sequenced by immunoSEQ multiplex PCR, and TCRdb holds only the in-frame ones, with some missing. The sample has roughly 72,000 clones; approximately 93% are singletons. Sequences were derived from CD4+ T cells from peripheral blood mononuclear cells, sampled after pregnancy. These receptors were taken from a female donor with multiple sclerosis, enrolled in a pregnancy study. Each CDR3 is given with its conserved first and last residue. A D gene is named only where the DNA matches it firmly. Not every row has a clone size; where given, it reads once, few, many or a size class.

V	size	D	J	DNA	CDR3
TRBV6-6	.	.	TRBJ1-5	TGTGCCAGCAGCCGTTACGTCCAGGGAGGACAGCCCCAGCATTTT	CASSRYVQGGQPQHF
TRBV28	.	TRBD1	TRBJ1-2	TGTGCCAGCAGCCTAACCGGGACAGCTTATGGCTACACCTTC	CASSLTGTAYGYTF
TRBV10-2	.	.	TRBJ2-7	TGCGCCAGCAGTTACCCTTCCAGGGGATCCTACGAGCAGTACTTC	CASSYPSRGSYEQYF
TRBV29-1	.	.	TRBJ1-2	TGCAGCGTTGAAGAACAGGCTCATGGCTATGGCTACACCTTC	CSVEEQAHGYGYTF
TRBV29-1	few	.	TRBJ1-1	TGCAGCGTTGCCCGCGAGGCGGAAGCTTTCTTT	CSVAREAEAFF
TRBV6-5	.	.	TRBJ2-3	TGTGCCAGCCTGAAGGCAGGGTCGGCAGATACGCAGTATTTT	CASLKAGSADTQYF
TRBV28	.	TRBD2	TRBJ2-7	TGTGCCAGCAGGGCAGTTGGGAGGGCGGAGCAGTACTTC	CASRAVGRAEQYF
TRBV7-2	.	.	TRBJ2-7	TGTGCCAGCAGCTATCGACTTTGGTTAGACTTCGAGCAGTACTTC	CASSYRLWLDFEQYF
TRBV7-6	.	TRBD2	TRBJ2-2	TGTGCCAGCAGCTTAGGACTAGCGGGAGCTATGAACACCGGGGAGCTGTTTTTT	CASSLGLAGAMNTGELFF
TRBV10-3	.	.	TRBJ2-7	TGTGCCATCAGCCGGGAGCCGAACTACGAGCAGTACTTC	CAISREPNYEQYF
TRBV28	.	.	TRBJ1-2	TGTGCCAGCAGTTTATTAGGGGGGGGACGTGCCTTTTATGGCTACACCTTC	CASSLLGGGRAFYGYTF
TRBV9	.	.	TRBJ2-2	TGTGCCAGCAGCGTACAGTCCCTAGCAACCGGGGAGCTGTTTTTT	CASSVQSLATGELFF
TRBV25-1	.	TRBD2	TRBJ2-3	TGTGCCAGCAGTGAGGCGGGAGGGCCTGATACGCAGTATTTT	CASSEAGGPDTQYF
TRBV7-9	.	.	TRBJ2-5	TGTGCCAGCAGCCCGAGAAGGGTATCGGGAGCAGAGACCCAGTACTTC	CASSPRRVSGAETQYF
TRBV15	.	TRBD2	TRBJ2-3	TGTGCCACCAGCAGAGATCGGGGACTAGTTCCAGATACGCAGTATTTT	CATSRDRGLVPDTQYF
TRBV29-1	.	.	TRBJ1-5	TGCAGCGCAGGGCCGCGGGGGGTGGGCAACAATCAGCCCCAGCATTTT	CSAGPRGVGNNQPQHF
TRBV28	.	.	TRBJ1-5	TGTGCCAGCAGCTTGTTGAGCTTGGGCAATCAGCCCCAGCATTTT	CASSLLSLGNQPQHF
TRBV11-1	.	.	TRBJ2-7	TGTGCCAGCACCACCTTCGCGGGGCAGGGCTACGAGCAGTACTTC	CASTTFAGQGYEQYF
TRBV6-1	.	.	TRBJ1-2	TGTGCCAGCAGTGAAGTGATAGCCAAGGCGGATGGCTACACCTTC	CASSEVIAKADGYTF
TRBV7-3	.	.	TRBJ2-3	TGTGCCAGCAGTCCTATTGGGACTGTACTTGAGAGGCAGTATTTT	CASSPIGTVLERQYF
TRBV5-1	.	TRBD2	TRBJ2-5	TGCGCCAGCAGCCGGTGGGGACTAGCTGAAGAGACCCAGTACTTC	CASSRWGLAEETQYF
TRBV29-1	.	.	TRBJ1-2	TGCAGCTCCTTGGTCGGGGGCTATGGCTACACCTTC	CSSLVGGYGYTF
TRBV4-2	.	.	TRBJ1-5	TGTGCCAGCAGCCATGAAGCGGCAGTGAATCAGCCCCAGCATTTT	CASSHEAAVNQPQHF
TRBV28	.	.	TRBJ2-7	TGTGCCAGCAGCCCTCTCTACGAGCAGTACTTC	CASSPLYEQYF
TRBV9	once	TRBD2	TRBJ2-3	TGTGCCAGCAGCGTAGTTGGAACTAGCGGGAGATCGGATACGCAGTATTTT	CASSVVGTSGRSDTQYF
TRBV7-2	.	TRBD2	TRBJ2-1	TGTGCCAGCAGCTCACTTAGACTAGCGGATCACAATGAGCAGTTCTTC	CASSSLRLADHNEQFF
TRBV5-1	.	TRBD2	TRBJ2-7	TGCGCCAGCAGCATGGGGACCGGGACTAGCGGGGGTCTATCCTACGAGCAGTACTTC	CASSMGTGTSGGLSYEQYF
TRBV30	.	.	TRBJ2-3	TGTGCCTGGAGTGCCGGACAGAACCCCACAGATACGCAGTATTTT	CAWSAGQNPTDTQYF
TRBV5-4	.	TRBD2	TRBJ2-7	TGTGCCAGCAGCTCCTACACTAGCGACGAGCAGTACTTC	CASSSYTSDEQYF
TRBV19	.	TRBD2	TRBJ2-7	TGTGCCAGTAGTCGAGGACTAGCGGACTACGAGCAGTACTTC	CASSRGLADYEQYF
TRBV25-1	once	.	TRBJ2-3	TGTGCCAGCAGTGAATCCCGTAGAATTACAGATACGCAGTATTTT	CASSESRRITDTQYF
TRBV5-1	.	TRBD1	TRBJ2-2	TGCGCCAGCACAGGGGCAGACAGGGTCCTTTGGTCCGGGGAGCTGTTTTTT	CASTGADRVLWSGELFF
TRBV14	.	.	TRBJ1-4	TGTGCCAGCAGCCAAGAGCCGGGGACTAATGAAAAACTGTTTTTT	CASSQEPGTNEKLFF
TRBV27	once	.	TRBJ1-5	TGTGCCAGCAGTTTACAGGGTAGGAGCAATCAGCCCCAGCATTTT	CASSLQGRSNQPQHF
TRBV5-1	.	.	TRBJ2-7	TGCGCCAGCAGCCGGGACTCCTTAGTCGAGCAGTACTTC	CASSRDSLVEQYF
TRBV6-6	.	TRBD2	TRBJ2-1	TGTGCCAGCACCCTACAGACTAGCGGGAATGGTGAGCAGTTCTTC	CASTLQTSGNGEQFF
TRBV28	.	TRBD2	TRBJ2-5	TGTGCCAGCGGAGGCGGGGGACTAGCGGGAGGGCTTTTAGAGACCCAGTACTTC	CASGGGGLAGGLLETQYF
TRBV19	.	TRBD1	TRBJ1-5	TGTGCCAGTAGAACTTGGAGGGGGCAACTAGGACAGCCCCAGCATTTT	CASRTWRGQLGQPQHF
TRBV28	.	.	TRBJ1-5	TGTGCCAGCACCAGGGGCAATCAGCCCCAGCATTTT	CASTRGNQPQHF
TRBV5-3	.	.	TRBJ2-6	TGTGCCTTTCCCCACAGGGTTATATCCTCTGGGGCCAACGTCCTGACTTTC	CAFPHRVISSGANVLTF
TRBV6-5	.	TRBD1	TRBJ2-7	TGTGCCAGCAGTTACTCGTCCGGGACAGGCCCCTACGAGCAGTACTTC	CASSYSSGTGPYEQYF
TRBV19	.	TRBD2	TRBJ2-1	TGTGCCAGTAGTATAGATCAGGGACTAGCGGGGAACAATGAGCAGTTCTTC	CASSIDQGLAGNNEQFF
TRBV19	.	.	TRBJ2-7	TGTGCCAGTAGCGACTATCCTCATTACGAGCAGTACTTC	CASSDYPHYEQYF
TRBV28	.	TRBD1	TRBJ1-1	TGTGCCAGCAGTTTATTGACAGGGGTGAACACTGAAGCTTTCTTT	CASSLLTGVNTEAFF
TRBV7-8	.	.	TRBJ1-1	TGTGCCAGCAGAAGAACAGGACACACTGAAGCTTTCTTT	CASRRTGHTEAFF
TRBV19	.	.	TRBJ2-7	TGTGCCATTTTCCGGGGGATTTGGGACGAGCAGTACTTC	CAIFRGIWDEQYF
TRBV5-6	.	.	TRBJ1-2	TGTGCCAGCAGCCGGACAGCCTATGGCTACACCTTC	CASSRTAYGYTF
TRBV2	.	.	TRBJ1-2	TGTGCCAGCCTCGGTTTCGCAGGTCATGGCTACACCTTC	CASLGFAGHGYTF